This TCR beta chain comes out of a study of T-cell memory formation after mild COVID-19. This clonotype was seen repeatedly, ten times or more. TCRdb recomputed calls from the 5' RACE reads with MiXCR, one row per CDR3 protein. The sample carries hundreds of thousands of distinct CDR3 sequences, roughly 18% recorded once. Germline lookup yields CDR1 SGHRS and CDR2 YFSETQ. The trim removed 0 bases at V and 2 bases at J, leaving 3 bases unmatched. The CDR3 sequence is 15 residues long. The TCR comes from an adult woman who had mild COVID-19 (a few samples of this study predate the infection). Cell type and time point are not known. This chain connects TRBV5-1 to TRBJ2-7, with 9 bases aligning to TRBD1. What was sequenced was PBMCs or a T cell subset sorted from them (not recorded which). CDR3 nucleotide sequence: TGCGCCAGCAGCTTGGCCCGGGACAGGGCCTACGAGCAGTACTTC. Encoded protein: CASSLARDRAYEQYF.